The source of this T cell receptor beta chain is a study of T-cell reconstitution after alpha-beta-depleted transplantation in children. Trimming took off 7 bases at V and 0 bases at J, with 13 bases between the two ends. The CDR3 extends over 14 amino acids. Germline V gives CDR1 SQVTM, CDR2 ANQGSEA. Unique molecular identifiers were incorporated during preparation of the TCRbeta library. Each CDR3 protein gets one entry after TCRdb re-called the PCR reads with MiXCR. The sample holds some 250,000 distinct CDR3 sequences, around 12% seen once. Sequences were derived from PBMCs from the stem cell graft donor, sampled from the stem cell graft. The receptor was derived from a human donor who donated a stem cell graft to a child with acute lymphoblastic leukemia. V is TRBV29-1 and J is TRBJ1-3; D remains unclear. CDR3 protein: CSGRKASSGNTIYF. CDR3 coding DNA: TGCAGCGGGAGGAAGGCTAGCTCTGGAAACACCATATATTTT.